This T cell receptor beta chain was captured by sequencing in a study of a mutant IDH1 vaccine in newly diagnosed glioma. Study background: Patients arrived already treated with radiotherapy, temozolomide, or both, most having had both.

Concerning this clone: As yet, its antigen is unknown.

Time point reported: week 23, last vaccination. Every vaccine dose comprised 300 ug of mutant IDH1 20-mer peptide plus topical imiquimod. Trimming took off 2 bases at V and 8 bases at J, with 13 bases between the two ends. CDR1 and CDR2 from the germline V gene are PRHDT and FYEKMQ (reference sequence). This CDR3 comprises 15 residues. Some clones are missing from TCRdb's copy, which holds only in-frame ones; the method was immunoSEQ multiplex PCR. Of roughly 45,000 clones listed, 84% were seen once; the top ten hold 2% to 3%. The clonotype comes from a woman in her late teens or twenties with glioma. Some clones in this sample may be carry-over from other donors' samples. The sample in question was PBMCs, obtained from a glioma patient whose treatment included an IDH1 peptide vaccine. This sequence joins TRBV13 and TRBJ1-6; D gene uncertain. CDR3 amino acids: CASSLRVEGYSPLHF. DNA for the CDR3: TGTGCCAGCAGCTTAAGGGTGGAGGGCTATTCACCCCTCCACTTT.